This T cell receptor beta chain was found in a study of cytomegalovirus exposure and HLA in healthy donors (dated 2017 in TCRdb). At the level of the whole study: According to an earlier analysis of a few hundred of the donors, roughly 180 million T cells yielded approximately 120 million unique TCR beta sequences and about 300 Gb of sequence data. An early release covering over 500 HLA-typed donors comprised 300 to 350 gigabases of sequencing data and 85 million or so unique TCR sequences. Of the approximately 400 genotyped donors, 65% to 90% fell in the genetic ancestry cluster associated with self-reported Caucasian donors. The study aimed to test whether signatures of past pathogen exposure could be identified by cataloging public T cell receptors. Using immunosequencing, the study profiled T cell repertoires from 640 or so subjects and related those repertoires to cytomegalovirus serostatus. Besides the first cohort of under 700 subjects, a separate validation cohort made up of 120 or so different subjects was used. To predict cytomegalovirus infection status, the study brought together high-throughput TCR immunosequencing, statistical association of individual TCRs with disease status, and machine learning. To study patterns of TCR occurrence, a later analysis re-analyzed previously published TCR beta repertoires from 666 donors and added high-resolution HLA genotyping. In the later analysis, no new phenotypic data were used to find candidate immune exposures; instead, reliance was placed on TCR beta sequences and their occurrence across donors. In an earlier analysis of around 540 of the donors, high-throughput TCR beta sequencing was used to judge whether each TCR beta V gene segment behaved as functional or pseudogenic. Alongside the repertoire data, information on donor age, sex, ethnicity and CMV serostatus was compiled. A later genetic analysis took genome-wide SNP genotypes for about three fifths of the 666 donors and used that subset as a discovery cohort. All discovery cohort repertoires had been generated using a single sequencing platform. Class I and class II HLA loci were covered by the typing at four-digit resolution. The number of donors typed differed by locus, with about 629-640 for A, B, C, DRB1 and DQB1, roughly 520 for DQA1, approximately 570 for DPA1, and some 440 for DPB1. Several DR-DQ haplotypes were handled as single units for association and clustering because linkage in the cohort was strong. Across some 400 genotyped donors of the cohort, an average of about 240,000 unique TCR beta nucleotide sequences per donor were sequenced, and roughly 20% of those sequences were non-productive. Findings and caveats that apply to the study as a whole: An earlier analysis of several hundred of the donors showed that most TCR beta V segments appeared in productive rearrangements either about 87% or about 30% of the time, which broadly matched IMGT annotations. Three of the identified cytomegalovirus-associated TCR beta chains were confirmed in vitro to be specific for cytomegalovirus antigens. A further reported finding was that TCR beta sequences accurately predicted the HLA-A and HLA-B alleles for most subjects in the first cohort. Some IMGT-functional V segments, including TRBV6-2 and TRBV6-3, could not be told apart with the 87-base-pair reads, so those segments were excluded. In a later analysis, most CMV-associated TCR beta chains were found to appear HLA-restricted, with HLA associations seemingly driven largely by CMV exposure. In this cohort, only TCR beta chains were sequenced, and detectable features were limited by the absence of alpha or paired-chain data. Sequencing depth was assumed to be roughly uniform across donors in the presence/absence analyses, though that assumption may not hold. It was suggested by the authors that the approach could potentially be generalized to other disease states and immunological phenotypes. Assigning TCR associations to individual alleles was difficult when HLA alleles, especially DR and DQ, strongly co-occurred. In a later analysis, HLA-associated TCR beta chains showed more clonal expansion and lower generation probabilities than non-associated chains that were equally common. Most TCR sequences were seen in very few donors, while some public TCRs were found in many individuals. According to a later analysis, parvovirus B19, influenza, CMV and Epstein-Barr virus appeared linked to several top co-occurrence clusters. For the cohort, immune exposure information was limited to CMV serostatus. A later genetic analysis associated a missense DCLRE1C variant with V-gene and J-gene trimming of TCR beta chains, and an independent cohort replicated the association. HLA typing was unavailable for some donors at each locus, so association tests used only the typed subset. Because counts were too low, roughly 16 rarely observed V segments, including chromosome 9 orphons, were excluded from the earlier analysis of 587 of the donors. At a false discovery rate of 0.05, a later analysis linked approximately 18,000 TCR beta sequences to specific HLA alleles. A total of roughly 160 TCR beta chains were listed by the study as associated with cytomegalovirus. Correlated functional status among segregating V segments might be attributable to linkage disequilibrium, but an unknown experimental factor could not be ruled out. In a later genetic analysis, fewer N-insertions in productive TCRs were reported among donors in an Asian-associated ancestry cluster than the approximately 710-donor mean. In a later analysis, TCR association rates were found to vary across HLA loci, with the most associated TCRs seen for DRB1 alleles and the fewest for HLA-C alleles. The sequencing pipeline was judged likely to have produced a cluster of highly shared sequence variants as a technical artifact. The classifier was reported to diagnose cytomegalovirus status with high specificity and sensitivity in both the original and validation cohorts.

V sheds 3 bases and J sheds 2 bases, leaving 6 bases between their ends. CDR3 length: 14 amino acids, cysteine to phenylalanine. Only CDR3 DNA is held: 42 bases, read in frame from base 1. CDR1 and CDR2 were assigned from the germline V gene as SGHDT and YYEEEE. As to this clone: What antigen it recognizes has not been identified. It has no much larger one-base neighbor in the sample; base qualities were not kept.

In total, about 650 healthy bone marrow donors made up the cohort. All cohort members were sampled while nominally healthy, although unrecorded immune exposures were likely present. The donor was CMV seronegative and belonged to the group of over 350 seronegative cohort members. A peripheral blood sample was collected from each donor, and TCR beta sequencing was performed on peripheral blood mononuclear cells. The Qiagen DNeasy Blood Extraction Kit was used to extract genomic DNA from the blood cell samples. Libraries came from the immunoSEQ multiplex PCR assay. A mixture of 60 forward primers for TCR Vbeta segments and 13 reverse primers for TCR Jbeta segments was used in the multiplex PCR. A multiplex PCR assay on genomic DNA amplified the CDR3 region of rearranged TCR beta genes. On the Illumina HiSeq System, the amplified TCR beta libraries were sequenced as 87-base-pair reads. The original methods were these. A later analysis tallied 75 million to 95 million unique TCR beta chains across the 610 or so repertoires, and 10 million to 11 million of those chains were shared by two or more donors. To remove PCR and sequencing errors, raw reads were error-corrected and collapsed into unique sequences using a nearest-neighbor algorithm that merged closely related sequences. To assign V, D and J gene segments, CDR3 sequences were aligned to IMGT reference sequences. Each retained sequence needed at least a six-nucleotide match to both a V gene segment and a J gene segment. Rearrangements were classified as productive when the CDR3 lacked stop codons and remained in frame with V and J, and all other rearrangements were classified as non-productive. Following IMGT convention, CDR3 was defined as the stretch from the second conserved V-encoded cysteine up to the conserved J-encoded phenylalanine. The earlier analysis of a few hundred of the donors excluded sequences that lacked an unambiguous match to a single V gene segment. An earlier analysis of over 450 of the donors classified V segments as functional when productive rearrangements were above 56.7% and as segregating when the standard deviation between donors was above 5%. To diagnose cytomegalovirus status from the catalog of TCR beta chain sequences, a statistical classification framework was built. In a later analysis, TCR nucleotide sequences were compared against IMGT/GENE-DB human TR gene sequences so that V and J genes could be assigned. The TCRdist pipeline was used in a later analysis to assign CDR3 sequences and most-parsimonious VDJ recombination scenarios. In a later analysis, every TCR beta chain was defined by the combination of its CDR3 amino acid sequence and its V-gene family, and reads without a unique V-gene family were dropped. In a later analysis, some 600 highly shared, low-generation-probability nucleotide sequences were removed to address suspected cross-contamination and a sequencing artifact. In a later analysis, a clonal expansion index for each public chain was calculated from normalized within-repertoire ranks of inferred template counts. In a later analysis, generation probabilities were computed using a VDJ recombination model fitted to out-of-frame rearrangements, and the results were checked against IGoR. A later analysis scored TCR-TCR, TCR-HLA and TCR-CMV co-occurrence with hypergeometric tests, applying a repertoire-size bias correction to TCR pairs. False discovery rates were estimated in a later analysis by permuting HLA or CMV assignments 20 times. In a later analysis, co-occurring TCRs were grouped using DBSCAN, with TCRdist sequence similarity added in when clustering inside HLA-allele-positive subsets. Repertoires with fewer than 30,000 or more than 120,000 public chains, plus five repertoires with anomalous nucleotide sharing, were excluded from co-occurrence clustering. Entries here come from immuneACCESS through TCRdb and include only in-frame sequences with V and J called. Some clones fail to appear in such tables; in the studies checked, an unresolved V gene covers under half of the shortfall, and the cause of the remainder is unknown. That table is the source of V, J and clone size, and D and trimming were worked out from the DNA. The sample data list 100,000 to 150,000 clones, and just under 80% of these were observed just once. Roughly 1.5% of the sample rests with the top ten.

The material sequenced was PBMCs. This sequence was found in a woman between 18 and 29 years old in good health and CMV-seronegative. The V gene is TRBV5-6 and the J gene is TRBJ2-6; a tentative D match to TRBD1 spans 5 bases. The DNA is TGTGCCAGCAGCTCAGGGCCTGGGGCCAACGTCCTGACTTTC. Its protein product is CASSSGPGANVLTF.